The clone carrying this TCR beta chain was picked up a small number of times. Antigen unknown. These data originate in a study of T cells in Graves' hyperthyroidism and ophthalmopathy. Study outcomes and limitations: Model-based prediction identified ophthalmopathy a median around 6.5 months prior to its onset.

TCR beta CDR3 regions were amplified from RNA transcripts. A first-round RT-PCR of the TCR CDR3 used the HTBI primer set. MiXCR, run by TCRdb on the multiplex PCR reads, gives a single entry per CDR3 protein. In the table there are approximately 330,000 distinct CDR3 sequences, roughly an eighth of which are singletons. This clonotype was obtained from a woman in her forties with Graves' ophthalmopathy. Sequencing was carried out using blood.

CDR3 loop: CASSELAGTSTDTQYF. DNA of the CDR3: TGTGCCAGCAGTGAACTAGCGGGGACGAGCACAGATACGCAGTATTTT. V is TRBV6-1 and J is TRBJ2-3, with 9 bases aligning to TRBD2. Germline assignment: CDR1 MNHNS and CDR2 SASEGT. V lost 2 bases and J lost 0; bases outside the gene matches: 3. The length of the CDR3 is 16 residues.